This record covers a single T cell receptor beta chain. The sample originates from a study of T cell changes during pregnancy in multiple sclerosis. TCRdb's copy holds only in-frame clones and misses some; the assay was immunoSEQ multiplex PCR. The sample includes just over 65,000 clones, 91% of them seen just once. Trimming left V 4 bases short and J 6 bases short, with 10 bases between. Germline CDR1 and CDR2: KGHSH and LQKENI. This CDR3 spans 13 amino acids. This receptor was taken from a female donor with multiple sclerosis, enrolled in a pregnancy study. The chain joins TRBV18 to TRBJ1-3, with D unresolved. The starting material was peripheral blood, obtained in the second trimester of pregnancy. The DNA of the CDR3 is TGTGCCAGCTCACTCATCGGGGTAAACACCATATATTTT. As protein: CASSLIGVNTIYF.